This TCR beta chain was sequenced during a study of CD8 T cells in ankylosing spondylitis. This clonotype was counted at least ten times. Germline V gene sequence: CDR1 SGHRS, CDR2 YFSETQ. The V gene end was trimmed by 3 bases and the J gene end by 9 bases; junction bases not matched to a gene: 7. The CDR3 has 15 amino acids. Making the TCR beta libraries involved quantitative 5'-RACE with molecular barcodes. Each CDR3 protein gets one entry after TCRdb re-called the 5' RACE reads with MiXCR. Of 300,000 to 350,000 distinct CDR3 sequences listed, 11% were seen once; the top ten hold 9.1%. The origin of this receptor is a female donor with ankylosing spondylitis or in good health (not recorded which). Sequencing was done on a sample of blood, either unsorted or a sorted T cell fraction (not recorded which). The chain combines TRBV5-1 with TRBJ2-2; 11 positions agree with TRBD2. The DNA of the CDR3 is TGCGCCAGCAGCTACATAGCGGGAGGGCCCCGGGAGCTGTTTTTT. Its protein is CASSYIAGGPRELFF.